These 26 T cell receptor beta chains originate from one sample sequenced in a study of blood T cell repertoires in COVID-19. Data came from immunoSEQ multiplex PCR; TCRdb stores just in-frame clones and leaves some out. The sample contains 170,000 or so clones, approximately 83% of which appear only once. The specimen sequenced was peripheral blood. Receptors originate from a man aged 50-60 years with active or convalescent COVID-19.

The chain has TRBV9 and TRBJ2-5; D perhaps matches TRBD2 (6 bases). CDR1 SGDLS and CDR2 YYNGEE come from the germline V gene. The CDR3 length is 13 residues. The V and J ends lost 1 base and 5 bases respectively, with 9 bases between them. Here the CDR3 reads CASSVSGWETQYF. The DNA for the CDR3 is TGTGCCAGCAGCGTAAGCGGGTGGGAGACCCAGTACTTC.

The sample holds a few counts of this clone. This rearrangement joins TRBV29-1 to TRBJ1-2; 7 nucleotides match TRBD1. The germline CDR1 and CDR2 sequences are SQVTM and ANQGSEA. The CDR3 runs to 11 residues. The J segment lost 7 bases and the V segment lost 2 bases, leaving 1 base of the junction unmatched. This chain's CDR3 is CSVEQGGGYTF. CDR3 in DNA: TGCAGCGTTGAACAGGGGGGTGGCTACACCTTC. Supplemented by reference TRBV29-1 and TRBJ1-2, the full variable domain reads SAVISQKPSRDICQRGTSLTIQCQVDSQVTMMFWYRQQPGQSLTLIATANQGSEATYESGFVIDKFPISRPNLTFSTLTVSNMSPEDSSIYLCSVEQGGGYTFGSGTRLTVV.

This clone was seen more than once but under ten times. The chain recombines TRBV11-1 with TRBJ2-1; the match to TRBD1 covers 9 bases. The CDR3 consists of 16 residues. CDR1 SGHAT and CDR2 FQDESV come from the germline V gene (reference sequence). The ends lost 5 bases at V and 4 bases at J; junction bases unmatched: 9. CDR3 DNA: TGTGCCAGCAGCCAACAACAGGGGGCACGGTACAATGAGCAGTTCTTC. It translates to CASSQQQGARYNEQFF.

The chain combines TRBV6-1 with TRBJ1-1, with TRBD1 matching over 8 bases. V dropped 1 base and J dropped 12; count of bases not matched to a gene: 13. CDR3 length equals 15 residues. CDR1 is MNHNS and CDR2 is SASEGT in the germline V gene. CDR3 sequence (DNA): TGTGCCAGCAGTGAAGTCAAAGGGACAGGAGGAAGGTCTTTCTTT. Residues: CASSEVKGTGGRSFF.

The V gene is TRBV4-1, the J gene TRBJ2-1; 11 bases fit TRBD2. J gave up 0 bases and V 1 base, and 8 bases lay outside the gene matches. Germline V gives CDR1 MGHRA, CDR2 YSYEKL. CDR3 length: 19 amino acids. CDR3 coding DNA: TGCGCCAGCAGCCAAGTCGTGCTAGCGGGGGGTCGCTCCTACAATGAGCAGTTCTTC. It specifies CASSQVVLAGGRSYNEQFF.

This clone was seen a single time. This sequence joins TRBV6-5 and TRBJ2-3; no reliable D call. Trimming took off 2 bases at V and 4 bases at J, with 4 bases between the two ends. Germline values: CDR1 MNHEY, CDR2 SVGAGI. This CDR3 comprises 12 residues. CDR3 residues: CASSYEADTQYF. Here the CDR3 DNA reads TGTGCCAGCAGTTACGAGGCAGATACGCAGTATTTT.

There are a few counts of this clone. The chain recombines TRBV18 with TRBJ2-2; 7 bases align to TRBD1. Germline assignment: CDR1 KGHSH and CDR2 LQKENI. This CDR3 is built from 17 residues. With 0 bases clipped from V and 4 bases from J, the junction kept 8 bases outside the gene matches. The CDR3 bases are TGTGCCAGCTCACCACCATCGACAGGGCTTGCCACCGGGGAGCTGTTTTTT. Amino acid sequence: CASSPPSTGLATGELFF.

This chain uses TRBV6-5 with TRBJ1-1, with TRBD1 as a possible D gene (5 bases). Germline CDR1 and CDR2: MNHEY and SVGAGI. The CDR3 runs to 11 residues. V was shortened by 2 bases and J by 10 bases, with 8 bases between the two germline ends. CDR3 sequence reads: CASSYAGTAFF. CDR3 coding DNA: TGTGCCAGCAGTTACGCGGGGACAGCTTTCTTT.

This clone was detected only once. This sequence joins TRBV24-1 and TRBJ1-5; 11 bases align to TRBD1. The germline CDR1 and CDR2 sequences are KGHDR and SFDVKD. This CDR3 is 15 amino acids long. Trimming took 4 bases from V and 4 from J; bases not matched to a gene: 2. CDR3 bases: TGTGCCACCAGTGAAGGGACAGGGGGGAATCAGCCCCAGCATTTT. Amino acids: CATSEGTGGNQPQHF.

This sequence joins TRBV10-3 and TRBJ2-1; 14 bases line up with TRBD2. Germline CDR1 reads ENHRY; CDR2 reads SYGVKD. V was clipped by 10 bases and J by 7 bases; unmatched bases: 12. There are 16 residues in the CDR3. The CDR3 is CANSQSGTSGRNEQFF. In DNA form, the CDR3 reads TGTGCCAACTCCCAGTCCGGGACTAGCGGGAGAAATGAGCAGTTCTTC.

This chain connects TRBV6-1 to TRBJ1-5, with a possible D match to TRBD1 (5 bases). Germline V gene data show CDR1 as MNHNS and CDR2 as SASEGT. V was shortened by 2 bases and J by 1 base, with 12 bases between the two germline ends. The CDR3 sequence is 16 residues long. The CDR3 is CASSERGQPSNQPQHF. The CDR3 region has the DNA TGTGCCAGCAGTGAAAGGGGTCAGCCAAGCAATCAGCCCCAGCATTTT.

V gene TRBV2 combines with J gene TRBJ1-1; 8 bases fit TRBD1. This CDR3 has 17 residues. The ends lost 5 bases at V and 3 bases at J; junction bases unmatched: 14. The V gene's germline CDR1 is SNHLY and CDR2 FYNNEI. The chain's CDR3 is CASSPRAGGIRDTEAFF. The CDR3 bases are TGTGCCAGCAGTCCTAGGGCAGGGGGCATAAGGGACACTGAAGCTTTCTTT.

The count of this clone is one. The gene calls are TRBV19 and TRBJ1-3; 7 nucleotides line up with TRBD1. Germline V gives CDR1 LNHDA, CDR2 SQIVND (reference sequence). The CDR3 loop spans 16 amino acids. After removal of 6 bases from V and 0 bases from J, the junction contained 8 bases not matched to a gene. CDR3 nucleotides: TGTGCCAGTAGCCGAGGACAGGCGATCTCTGGAAACACCATATATTTT. This sequence encodes CASSRGQAISGNTIYF.

This chain links TRBV11-3 with TRBJ2-2; TRBD2 agrees at 10 bases. CDR1 and CDR2 (germline): SGHNT, YENEEA. The junction had 10 bases not matched to a gene; V was cut back by 3 bases and J by 6 bases. The CDR3 contains 17 residues. The CDR3 protein is CASSFQGSGRTSGELFF. DNA of the CDR3: TGTGCCAGCAGCTTCCAAGGTAGCGGGAGGACGTCCGGGGAGCTGTTTTTT.

This clone was counted only a few times. This sequence joins TRBV12-3 or TRBV12-4 and TRBJ1-1; D is unresolved. The CDR3 length is 13 residues. Deletions cut 3 bases from V and 0 bases from J, with 5 bases between. The CDR3 is CASSLGMNTEAFF. DNA for the CDR3: TGTGCCAGCAGTTTGGGCATGAACACTGAAGCTTTCTTT.

V and J are TRBV7-6 and TRBJ1-3; unclear D gene. Per germline, CDR1 SGHVS and CDR2 FNYEAQ. V lost 1 base and J lost 3, with 13 bases in between. CDR3 length equals 16 residues. The CDR3 DNA sequence: TGTGCCAGCAGCTTAGGGCTCCCACCGGGTGGAAACACCATATATTTT. Protein: CASSLGLPPGGNTIYF.

This sequence joins TRBV6-5 and TRBJ2-1, with D maybe TRBD1 (5 bases). V was shortened by 0 bases and J by 2 bases, with 11 bases between the two germline ends. The CDR3 spans 16 residues. Germline CDR1 and CDR2: MNHEY and SVGAGI. The CDR3 is CASSYSRAGTYNEQFF. DNA for the CDR3: TGTGCCAGCAGTTACTCAAGGGCAGGGACCTACAATGAGCAGTTCTTC.

In this sample, this clone turned up a few times. The chain combines TRBV25-1 with TRBJ1-1; TRBD1 might be the D (6 bases). Trimming took off 2 bases at V and 6 bases at J, with 22 bases between the two ends. This CDR3 spans 17 amino acids. The germline gives CDR1 MGHDK, CDR2 SYGVNS. DNA of the CDR3: TGTGCCAGCAGTGAACCAAGTGGGGCACCAGGGGCATCTGAAGCTTTCTTT. It codes for CASSEPSGAPGASEAFF. Looking up the rest from reference TRBV25-1 and TRBJ1-1 gives the full variable domain: EADIYQTPRYLVIGTGKKITLECSQTMGHDKMYWYQQDPGMELHLIHYSYGVNSTEKGDLSSESTVSRIRTEHFPLTLESARPSHTSQYLCASSEPSGAPGASEAFFGQGTRLTVV.

V usage is TRBV6-4 and J usage is TRBJ2-3, with 13 positions matching TRBD2. Germline loops: CDR1 MRHNA, CDR2 SNTAGT. This CDR3 is 16 amino acids long. V lost 3 bases, J lost 8 bases, and 8 bases stayed unmatched. CDR3 in amino acids: CASSEGLAGVSGTQYF. CDR3 nucleotides: TGTGCCAGCAGTGAAGGACTAGCGGGGGTATCGGGTACGCAGTATTTT.

This clone has only a few counts. This sequence joins TRBV11-2 and TRBJ2-7, with 9 bases aligning to TRBD1. From germline, CDR1 is SGHAT and CDR2 FQNNGV. CDR3 length: 14 amino acids. V shed 5 bases and J 2 bases; nucleotides not matched to a gene: 4. CDR3 sequence reads: CASSRRDRAYEQYF. CDR3 coding DNA: TGTGCCAGCAGCCGCCGGGACAGGGCCTACGAGCAGTACTTC.

This clone showed up just once. The chain combines TRBV6-1 with TRBJ2-3; 12 nucleotides agree with TRBD2. Trimming cost V 0 bases and J 5 bases; bases outside gene matches: 3. The CDR3 totals 16 residues. Germline V gene lookup returns CDR1 MNHNS and CDR2 SASEGT. Here the CDR3 DNA reads TGTGCCAGCAGTGAAGCCCGGACTAGCGGGAAAGATACGCAGTATTTT. Translating it yields CASSEARTSGKDTQYF.

This clone was found a few times. V gene TRBV5-6 combines with J gene TRBJ2-7; no clear D gene. The CDR3 sequence is 12 residues long. Trimming stripped 0 bases from V and 3 bases from J, with 4 bases between. Germline assignment: CDR1 SGHDT and CDR2 YYEEEE. Here the CDR3 reads CASSLDYYEQYF. The CDR3, as DNA: TGTGCCAGCAGCTTGGATTACTACGAGCAGTACTTC.

This clone appeared once. J is TRBJ2-1 and V is TRBV2; 8 bases are a match to TRBD2. Germline V gives CDR1 SNHLY, CDR2 FYNNEI. V was pared by 6 bases and J by 0 bases, with 4 bases of the junction left unmatched. The CDR3 extends over 15 amino acids. For the CDR3, the DNA is TGTGCCAGCAGGACCGGGACTAGCTCCTACAATGAGCAGTTCTTC. Translating gives CASRTGTSSYNEQFF.

V gene TRBV10-2 combines with J gene TRBJ1-3; no firm D call. Trimming left V 8 bases short and J 0 bases short, with 8 bases between. Per the germline V gene, CDR1 is WSHSY and CDR2 is SAAADI. There are 13 residues in the CDR3. CDR3 coding DNA: TGCGCCAGCGAGGGTCTCTCTGGAAACACCATATATTTT. This encodes CASEGLSGNTIYF.

DNA for the CDR3: TGTGCCAGCAGCAAGGGACAGACCTACGAGCAGTACTTC. Protein product: CASSKGQTYEQYF. The chain has TRBV6-2 or TRBV6-3 and TRBJ2-7; 7 positions agree with TRBD1. V was clipped by 6 bases and J by 2 bases; unmatched bases: 4. Germline assignment: CDR1 MNHEY and CDR2 SVGEGT. The CDR3 length is 13 residues.

The CDR3 coding sequence is TGTGCCAGCAGCCCGGACAGGGAGGCCCAGTACTTC. Translated, it gives CASSPDREAQYF. The chain uses TRBV11-2 and TRBJ2-5, with TRBD1 identical over 8 bases. The V gene end was trimmed by 5 bases and the J gene end by 9 bases; junction bases not matched to a gene: 5. The CDR3 extends over 12 amino acids. The V gene's germline CDR1 is SGHAT and CDR2 FQNNGV.